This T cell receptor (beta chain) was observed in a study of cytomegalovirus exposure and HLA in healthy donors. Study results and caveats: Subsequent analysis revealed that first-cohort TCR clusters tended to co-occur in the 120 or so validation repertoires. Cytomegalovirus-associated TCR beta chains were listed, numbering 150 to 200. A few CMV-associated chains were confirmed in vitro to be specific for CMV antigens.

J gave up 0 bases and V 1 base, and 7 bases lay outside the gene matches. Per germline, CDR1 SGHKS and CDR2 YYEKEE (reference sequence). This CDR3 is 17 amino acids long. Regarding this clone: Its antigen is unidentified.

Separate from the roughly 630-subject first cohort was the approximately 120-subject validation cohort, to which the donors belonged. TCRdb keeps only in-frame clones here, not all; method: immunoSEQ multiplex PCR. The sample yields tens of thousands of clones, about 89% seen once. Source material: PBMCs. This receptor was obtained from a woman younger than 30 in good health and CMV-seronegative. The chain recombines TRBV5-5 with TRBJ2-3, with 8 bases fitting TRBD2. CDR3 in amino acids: CASSLRAGDPSTDTQYF. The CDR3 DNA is TGTGCCAGCAGCTTGAGAGCGGGGGACCCTAGCACAGATACGCAGTATTTT.